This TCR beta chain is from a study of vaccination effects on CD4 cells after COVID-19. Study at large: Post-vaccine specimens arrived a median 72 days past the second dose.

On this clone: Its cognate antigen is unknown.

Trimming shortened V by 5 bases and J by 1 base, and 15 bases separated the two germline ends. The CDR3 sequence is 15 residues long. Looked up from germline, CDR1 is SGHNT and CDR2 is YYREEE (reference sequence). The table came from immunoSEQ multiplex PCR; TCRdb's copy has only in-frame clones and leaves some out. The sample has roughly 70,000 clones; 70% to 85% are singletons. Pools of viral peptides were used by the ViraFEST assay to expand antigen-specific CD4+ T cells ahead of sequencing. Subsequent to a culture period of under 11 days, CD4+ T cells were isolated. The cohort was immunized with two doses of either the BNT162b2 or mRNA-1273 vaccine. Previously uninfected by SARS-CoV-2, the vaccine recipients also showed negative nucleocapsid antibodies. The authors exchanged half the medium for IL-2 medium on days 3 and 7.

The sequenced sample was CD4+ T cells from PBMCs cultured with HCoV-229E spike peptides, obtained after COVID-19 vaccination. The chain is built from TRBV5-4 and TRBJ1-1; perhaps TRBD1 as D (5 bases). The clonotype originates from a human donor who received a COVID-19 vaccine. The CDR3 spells CASRSAGTKNTEAFF. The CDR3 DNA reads TGTGCCAGCAGATCTGCCGGGACCAAGAACACTGAAGCTTTCTTT.